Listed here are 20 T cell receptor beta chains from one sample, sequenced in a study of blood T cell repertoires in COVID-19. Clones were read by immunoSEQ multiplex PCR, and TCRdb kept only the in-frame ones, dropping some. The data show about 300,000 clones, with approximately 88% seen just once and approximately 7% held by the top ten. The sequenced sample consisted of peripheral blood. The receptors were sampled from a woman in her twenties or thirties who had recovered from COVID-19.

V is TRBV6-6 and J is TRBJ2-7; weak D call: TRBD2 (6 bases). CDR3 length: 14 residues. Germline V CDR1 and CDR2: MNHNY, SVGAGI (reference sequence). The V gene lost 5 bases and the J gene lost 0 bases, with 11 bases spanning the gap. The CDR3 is CASSRTGDSYEQYF. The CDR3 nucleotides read TGTGCCAGCAGTAGGACGGGGGACTCCTACGAGCAGTACTTC.

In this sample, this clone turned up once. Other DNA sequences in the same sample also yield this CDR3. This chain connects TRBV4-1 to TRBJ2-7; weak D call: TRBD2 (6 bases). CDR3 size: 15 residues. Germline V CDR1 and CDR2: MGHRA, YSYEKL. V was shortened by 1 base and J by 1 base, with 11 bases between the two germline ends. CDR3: CASSQGLAASYEQYF. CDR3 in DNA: TGCGCCAGCAGCCAAGGGTTAGCGGCTTCCTACGAGCAGTACTTC.

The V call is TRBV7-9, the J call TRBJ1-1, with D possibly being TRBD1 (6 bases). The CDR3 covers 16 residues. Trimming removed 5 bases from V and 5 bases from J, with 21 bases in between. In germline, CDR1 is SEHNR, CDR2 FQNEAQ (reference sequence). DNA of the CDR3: TGTGCCAGCAGCCCGATGATTGGGGGCGTTATTACTGAAGCTTTCTTT. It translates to CASSPMIGGVITEAFF. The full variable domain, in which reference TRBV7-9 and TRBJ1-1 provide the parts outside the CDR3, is DTGVSQNPRHKITKRGQNVTFRCDPISEHNRLYWYRQTLGQGPEFLTYFQNEAQLEKSRLLSDRFSAERPKGSFSTLEIQRTEQGDSAMYLCASSPMIGGVITEAFFGQGTRLTVV.

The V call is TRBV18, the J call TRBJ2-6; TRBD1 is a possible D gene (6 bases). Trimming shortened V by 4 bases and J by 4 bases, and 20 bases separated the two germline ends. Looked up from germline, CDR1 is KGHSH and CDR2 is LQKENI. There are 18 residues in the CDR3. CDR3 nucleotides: TGTGCCAGCTCACTCCGGGACGGTCAGGGGAGCGGGGCCAACGTCCTGACTTTC. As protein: CASSLRDGQGSGANVLTF.

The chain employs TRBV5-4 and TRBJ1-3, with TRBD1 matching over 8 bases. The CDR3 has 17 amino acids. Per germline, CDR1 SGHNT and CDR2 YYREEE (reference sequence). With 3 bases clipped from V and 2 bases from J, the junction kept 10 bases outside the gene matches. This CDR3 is CASSWAGGGLAGNTIYF. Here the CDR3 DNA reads TGTGCCAGCAGCTGGGCAGGGGGCGGGTTGGCTGGAAACACCATATATTTT.

This CDR3 reads CASSPLTGDGYTF. CDR3 DNA: TGCGCCAGCAGCCCCTTGACAGGGGACGGCTACACCTTC. V and J are TRBV5-1 and TRBJ1-2; 8 bases match TRBD1. Germline V gives CDR1 SGHRS, CDR2 YFSETQ. The V segment lost 4 bases and the J segment 8 bases; nucleotides outside the gene matches: 7. The CDR3 has 13 residues.

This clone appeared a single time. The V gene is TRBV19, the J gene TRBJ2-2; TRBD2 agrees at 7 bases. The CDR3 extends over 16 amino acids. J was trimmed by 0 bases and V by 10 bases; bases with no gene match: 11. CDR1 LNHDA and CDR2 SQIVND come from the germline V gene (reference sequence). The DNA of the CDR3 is TGTGCCACCCGAAGTATTGGGGGGGCGAACACCGGGGAGCTGTTTTTT. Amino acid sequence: CATRSIGGANTGELFF.

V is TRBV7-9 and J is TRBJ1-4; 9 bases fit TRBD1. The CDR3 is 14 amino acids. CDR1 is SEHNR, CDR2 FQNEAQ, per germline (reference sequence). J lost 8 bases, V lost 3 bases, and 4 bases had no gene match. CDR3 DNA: TGTGCCAGCAGCTTCTGGACAGGGGAGGAAAAACTGTTTTTT. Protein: CASSFWTGEEKLFF.

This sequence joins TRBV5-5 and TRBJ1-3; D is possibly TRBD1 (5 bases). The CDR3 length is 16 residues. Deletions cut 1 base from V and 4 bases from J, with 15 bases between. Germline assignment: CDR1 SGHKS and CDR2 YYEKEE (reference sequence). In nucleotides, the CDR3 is TGTGCCAGCAGCTTGCAGGGAGGTTTTGTGGGAAACACCATATATTTT. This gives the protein CASSLQGGFVGNTIYF. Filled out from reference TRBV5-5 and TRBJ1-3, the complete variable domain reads DAGVTQSPTHLIKTRGQQVTLRCSPISGHKSVSWYQQVLGQGPQFIFQYYEKEERGRGNFPDRFSARQFPNYSSELNVNALLLGDSALYLCASSLQGGFVGNTIYFGEGSWLTVV.

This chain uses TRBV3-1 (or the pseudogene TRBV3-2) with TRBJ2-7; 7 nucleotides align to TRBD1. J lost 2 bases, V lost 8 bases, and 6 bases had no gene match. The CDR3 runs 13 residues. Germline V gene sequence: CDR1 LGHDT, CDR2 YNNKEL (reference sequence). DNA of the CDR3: TGTGCCAGCGGCCGGGACAGTACCTACGAGCAGTACTTC. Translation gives CASGRDSTYEQYF.

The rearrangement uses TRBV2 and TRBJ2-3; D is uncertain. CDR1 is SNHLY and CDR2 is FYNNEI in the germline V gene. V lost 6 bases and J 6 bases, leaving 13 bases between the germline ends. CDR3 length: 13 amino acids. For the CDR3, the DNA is TGTGCCAGCAGGATGCAGGAAGGTGATACGCAGTATTTT. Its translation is CASRMQEGDTQYF.

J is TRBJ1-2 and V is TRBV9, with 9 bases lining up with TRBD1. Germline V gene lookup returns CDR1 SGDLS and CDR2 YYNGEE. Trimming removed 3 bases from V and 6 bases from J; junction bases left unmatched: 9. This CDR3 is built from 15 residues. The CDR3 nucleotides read TGTGCCAGCAGCGCCGCCGGGACAGGGACTGATGGCTACACCTTC. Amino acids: CASSAAGTGTDGYTF.

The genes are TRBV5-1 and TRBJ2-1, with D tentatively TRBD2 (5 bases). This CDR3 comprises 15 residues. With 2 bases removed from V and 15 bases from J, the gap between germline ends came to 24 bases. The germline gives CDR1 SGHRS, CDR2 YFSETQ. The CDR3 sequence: CASSLDGQPPSLGFF. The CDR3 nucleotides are TGCGCCAGCAGCTTAGACGGCCAGCCCCCGTCACTAGGGTTCTTC.

The CDR3 loop is CASRYDRGLSYEQYF. CDR3 in DNA: TGTGCCAGCAGATACGACAGGGGACTCTCCTACGAGCAGTACTTC. V usage is TRBV11-2 and J usage is TRBJ2-7, with 8 nucleotides matching TRBD1. Per the germline V gene, CDR1 is SGHAT and CDR2 is FQNNGV. The V segment lost 6 bases and the J segment 0 bases; nucleotides outside the gene matches: 7. The CDR3 sequence is 15 residues long.

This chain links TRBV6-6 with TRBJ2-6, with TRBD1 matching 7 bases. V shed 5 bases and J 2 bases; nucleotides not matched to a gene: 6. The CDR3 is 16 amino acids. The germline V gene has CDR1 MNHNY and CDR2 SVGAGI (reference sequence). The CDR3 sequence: CASSRFTGAGANVLTF. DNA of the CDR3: TGTGCCAGCAGTCGATTTACAGGGGCTGGGGCCAACGTCCTGACTTTC.

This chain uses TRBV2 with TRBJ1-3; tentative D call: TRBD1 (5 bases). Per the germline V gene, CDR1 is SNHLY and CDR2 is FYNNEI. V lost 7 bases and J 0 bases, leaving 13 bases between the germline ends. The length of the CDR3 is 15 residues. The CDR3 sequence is CASTQLGGSGNTIYF. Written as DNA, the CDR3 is TGTGCCAGCACCCAATTGGGGGGCTCTGGAAACACCATATATTTT.

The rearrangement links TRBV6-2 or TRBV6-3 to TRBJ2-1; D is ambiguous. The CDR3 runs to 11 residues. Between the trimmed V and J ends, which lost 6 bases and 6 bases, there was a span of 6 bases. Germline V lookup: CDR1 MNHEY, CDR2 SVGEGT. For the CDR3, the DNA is TGTGCCAGCAGCGACTCCAATGAGCAGTTCTTC. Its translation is CASSDSNEQFF.

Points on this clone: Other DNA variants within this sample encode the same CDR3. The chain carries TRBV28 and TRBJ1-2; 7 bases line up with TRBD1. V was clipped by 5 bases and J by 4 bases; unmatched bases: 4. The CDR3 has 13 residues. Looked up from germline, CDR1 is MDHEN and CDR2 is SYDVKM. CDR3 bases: TGTGCCAGCAGTCAACAGGGGAGCTATGGCTACACCTTC. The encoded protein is CASSQQGSYGYTF.

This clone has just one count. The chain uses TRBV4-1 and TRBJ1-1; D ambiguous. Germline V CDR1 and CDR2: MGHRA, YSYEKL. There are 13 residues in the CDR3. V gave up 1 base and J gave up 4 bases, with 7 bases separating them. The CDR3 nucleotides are TGCGCCAGCAGCCAAGGTGTCAGCACTGAAGCTTTCTTT. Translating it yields CASSQGVSTEAFF.

The CDR3 loop reads CASSQDTTTYEQYF. DNA of the CDR3: TGTGCCAGCAGTCAGGACACTACCACCTACGAGCAGTACTTC. The V call is TRBV28, the J call TRBJ2-7; possible D gene TRBD1, 5 bases. The CDR3 has 14 amino acids. Germline V gene sequence: CDR1 MDHEN, CDR2 SYDVKM. Trimming removed 5 bases at V and 2 bases at J, with 13 bases between.